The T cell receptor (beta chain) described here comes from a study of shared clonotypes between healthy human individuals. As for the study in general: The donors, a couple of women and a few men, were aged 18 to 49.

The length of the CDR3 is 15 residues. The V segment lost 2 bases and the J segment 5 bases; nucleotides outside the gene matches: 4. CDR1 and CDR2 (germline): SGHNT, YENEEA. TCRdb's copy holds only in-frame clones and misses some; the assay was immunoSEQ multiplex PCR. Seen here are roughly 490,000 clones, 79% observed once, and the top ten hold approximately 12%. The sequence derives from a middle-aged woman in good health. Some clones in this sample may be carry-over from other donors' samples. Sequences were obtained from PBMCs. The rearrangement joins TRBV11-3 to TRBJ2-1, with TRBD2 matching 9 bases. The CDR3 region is CASSLQLAGHNEQFF. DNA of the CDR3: TGTGCCAGCAGCTTACAGCTAGCGGGACACAATGAGCAGTTCTTC.